This TCR beta chain was sequenced for a study of cytomegalovirus exposure and HLA in healthy donors. Study context: The approximately 120 validation repertoires were produced on the same platform as the 700 or so repertoires of the first cohort. This was reported in a later analysis.

CDR1 MDHEN and CDR2 SYDVKM come from the germline V gene. This CDR3 is 13 amino acids long. Trimming cost V 6 bases and J 3 bases, with 12 bases left between them. Clones were read by immunoSEQ multiplex PCR, and TCRdb kept only the in-frame ones, dropping some. The sample includes over 200,000 clones, 88% of them seen just once. Study conclusions and caveats: Later, an analysis found that TCR clusters from the first cohort tended to co-occur in the 95 to 150 validation repertoires.

This clone was seen more than once but under ten times. Its antigen remains unidentified. The sequencing input was PBMCs. The origin of this receptor is a woman under 30 in good health and CMV-seronegative. This chain uses TRBV28 with TRBJ2-7; D possibly corresponds to TRBD2 (5 bases). CDR3 nucleotide sequence: TGTGCCAGCAGGGACTTCGCTAACTACGAGCAGTACTTC. Amino acid sequence: CASRDFANYEQYF.